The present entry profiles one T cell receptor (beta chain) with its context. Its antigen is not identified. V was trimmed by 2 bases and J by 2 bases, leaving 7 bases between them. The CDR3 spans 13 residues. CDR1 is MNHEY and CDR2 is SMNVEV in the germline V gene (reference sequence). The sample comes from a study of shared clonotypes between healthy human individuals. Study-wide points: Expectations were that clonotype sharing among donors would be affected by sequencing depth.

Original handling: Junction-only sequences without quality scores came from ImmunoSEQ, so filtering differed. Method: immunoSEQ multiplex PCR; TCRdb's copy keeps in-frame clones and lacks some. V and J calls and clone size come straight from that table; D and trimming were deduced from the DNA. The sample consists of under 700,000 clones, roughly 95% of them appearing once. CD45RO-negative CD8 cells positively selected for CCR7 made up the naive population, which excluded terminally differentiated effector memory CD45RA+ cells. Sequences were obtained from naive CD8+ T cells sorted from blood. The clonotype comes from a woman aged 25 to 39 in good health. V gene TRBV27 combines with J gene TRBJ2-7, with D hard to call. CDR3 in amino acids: CASSLMTAYEQYF. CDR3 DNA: TGTGCCAGCAGTTTAATGACGGCCTACGAGCAGTACTTC.